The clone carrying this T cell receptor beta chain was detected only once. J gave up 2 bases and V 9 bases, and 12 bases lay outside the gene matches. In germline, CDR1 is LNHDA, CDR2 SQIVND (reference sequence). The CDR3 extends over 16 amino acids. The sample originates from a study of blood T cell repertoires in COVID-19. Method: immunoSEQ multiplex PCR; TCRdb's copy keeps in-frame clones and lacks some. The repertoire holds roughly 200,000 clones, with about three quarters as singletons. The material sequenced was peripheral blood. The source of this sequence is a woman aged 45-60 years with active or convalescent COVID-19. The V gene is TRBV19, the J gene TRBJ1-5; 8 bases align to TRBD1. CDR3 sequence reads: CASKRETGQGNQPQHF. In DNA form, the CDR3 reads TGTGCCAGCAAGAGGGAGACGGGACAGGGCAATCAGCCCCAGCATTTT.